This note documents a single T cell receptor beta chain sequence. What it recognizes is unknown. Clones were read by immunoSEQ multiplex PCR, and TCRdb kept only the in-frame ones, dropping some. The sample lists some 2,500,000 clones; about 90% were seen once. Germline CDR1 reads SGHNT; CDR2 reads YYREEE (reference sequence). The trim removed 4 bases at V and 5 bases at J, leaving 15 bases unmatched. The CDR3 sequence is 18 residues long. These data are taken from a study of shared clonotypes between healthy human individuals. General study findings and limits: Researchers found naive subsets generally carried larger estimated richness than memory subsets.

The sequence came from a man aged 18-30 years in good health. Some clones in this sample may be carry-over from other donors' samples. V usage is TRBV5-4 and J usage is TRBJ1-4; 9 bases are a match to TRBD1. Specimen: naive CD4+ T cells from PBMCs. As to subset: CD45RA+ positively selected. CDR3 in amino acids: CASSGGRDRGNWNEKLFF. Here the CDR3 DNA reads TGTGCCAGCAGCGGGGGGCGCGACAGGGGGAACTGGAATGAAAAACTGTTTTTT.